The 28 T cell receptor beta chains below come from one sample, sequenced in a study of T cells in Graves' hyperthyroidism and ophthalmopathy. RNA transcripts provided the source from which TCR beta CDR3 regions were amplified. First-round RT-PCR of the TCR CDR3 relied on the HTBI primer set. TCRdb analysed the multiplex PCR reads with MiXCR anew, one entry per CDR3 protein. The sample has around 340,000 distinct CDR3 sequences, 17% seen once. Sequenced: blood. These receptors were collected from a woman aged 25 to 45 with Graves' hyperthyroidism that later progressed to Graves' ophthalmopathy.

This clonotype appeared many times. CDR3 sequence (DNA): TGCAGTGCTAGAGACGGGACTAGGGGTCCCTACGAGCAGTACTTC. It yields the protein CSARDGTRGPYEQYF. The chain couples TRBV20-1 to TRBJ2-7; 8 bases line up with TRBD2. The V and J ends lost 0 bases and 2 bases, in that order; junction bases with no gene match: 6. CDR1 is DFQATT, CDR2 SNEGSKA, per germline (reference sequence). The CDR3 totals 15 residues.

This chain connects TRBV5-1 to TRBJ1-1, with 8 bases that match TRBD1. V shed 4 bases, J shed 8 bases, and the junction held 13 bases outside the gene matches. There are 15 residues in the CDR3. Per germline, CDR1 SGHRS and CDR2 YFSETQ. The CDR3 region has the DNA TGCGCCAGCAGCGATCCGGGACAGGAGATTCGAGAAGCTTTCTTT. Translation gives CASSDPGQEIREAFF.

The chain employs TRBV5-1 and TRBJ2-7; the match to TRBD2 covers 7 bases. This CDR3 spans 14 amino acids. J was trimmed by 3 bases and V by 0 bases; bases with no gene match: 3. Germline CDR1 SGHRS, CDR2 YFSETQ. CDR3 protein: CASSLGAGDYEQYF. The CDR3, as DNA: TGCGCCAGCAGCTTGGGGGCGGGGGACTACGAGCAGTACTTC.

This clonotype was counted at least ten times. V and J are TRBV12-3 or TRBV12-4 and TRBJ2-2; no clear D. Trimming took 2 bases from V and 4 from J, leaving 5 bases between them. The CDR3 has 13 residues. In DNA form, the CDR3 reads TGTGCCAGCAGTTTAATGAGCACCGGGGAGCTGTTTTTT. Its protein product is CASSLMSTGELFF.

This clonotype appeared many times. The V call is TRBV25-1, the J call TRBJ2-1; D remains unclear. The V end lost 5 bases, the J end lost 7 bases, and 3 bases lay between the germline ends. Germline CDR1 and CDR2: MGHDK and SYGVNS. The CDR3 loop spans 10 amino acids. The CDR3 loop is CASSSNEQFF. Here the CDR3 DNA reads TGTGCCAGCAGTTCTAATGAGCAGTTCTTC.

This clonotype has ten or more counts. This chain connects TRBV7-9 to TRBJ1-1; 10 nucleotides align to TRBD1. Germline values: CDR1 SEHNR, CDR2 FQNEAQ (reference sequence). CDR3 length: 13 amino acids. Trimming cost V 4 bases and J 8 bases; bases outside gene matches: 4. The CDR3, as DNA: TGTGCCAGCAGCTCCACGACAGGGGGCGAAGCTTTCTTT. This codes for CASSSTTGGEAFF. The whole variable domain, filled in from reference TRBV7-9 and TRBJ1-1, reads DTGVSQNPRHKITKRGQNVTFRCDPISEHNRLYWYRQTLGQGPEFLTYFQNEAQLEKSRLLSDRFSAERPKGSFSTLEIQRTEQGDSAMYLCASSSTTGGEAFFGQGTRLTVV.

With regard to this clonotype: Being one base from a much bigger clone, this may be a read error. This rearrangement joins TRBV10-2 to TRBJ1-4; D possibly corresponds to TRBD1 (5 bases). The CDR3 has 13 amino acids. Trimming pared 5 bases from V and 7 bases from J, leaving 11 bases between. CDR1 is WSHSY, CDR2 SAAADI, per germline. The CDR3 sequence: CASSRDGGEKLFF. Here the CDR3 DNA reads TGCGCCAGCAGTCGAGACGGGGGTGAAAAACTGTTTTTT.

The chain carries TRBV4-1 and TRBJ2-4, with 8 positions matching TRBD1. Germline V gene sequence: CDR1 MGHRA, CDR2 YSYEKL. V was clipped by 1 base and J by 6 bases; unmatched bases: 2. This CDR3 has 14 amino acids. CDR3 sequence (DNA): TGCGCCAGCAGCCAAGCAGGGGGCCGAAACATTCAGTACTTC. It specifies CASSQAGGRNIQYF.

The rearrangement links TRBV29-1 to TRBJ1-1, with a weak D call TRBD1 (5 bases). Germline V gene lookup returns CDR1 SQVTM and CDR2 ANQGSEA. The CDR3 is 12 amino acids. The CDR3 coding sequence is TGCAGTAATTCGGGGGGGTGGACTGAAGCTTTCTTT. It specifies CSNSGGWTEAFF.

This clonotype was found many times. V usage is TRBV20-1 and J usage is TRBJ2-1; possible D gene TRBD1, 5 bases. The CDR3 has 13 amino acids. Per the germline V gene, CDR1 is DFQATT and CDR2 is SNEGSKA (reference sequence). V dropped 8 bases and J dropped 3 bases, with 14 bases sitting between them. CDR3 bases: TGCAGTTTTCAGGGTTTCGACTACAATGAGCAGTTCTTC. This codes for CSFQGFDYNEQFF.

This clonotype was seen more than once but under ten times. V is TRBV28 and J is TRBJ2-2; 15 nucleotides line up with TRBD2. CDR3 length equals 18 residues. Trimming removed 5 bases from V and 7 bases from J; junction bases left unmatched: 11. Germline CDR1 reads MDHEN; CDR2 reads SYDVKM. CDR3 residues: CASSAEGLAGGLGGELFF. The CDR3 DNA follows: TGTGCCAGCAGTGCAGAAGGACTAGCGGGAGGGCTGGGCGGGGAGCTGTTTTTT.

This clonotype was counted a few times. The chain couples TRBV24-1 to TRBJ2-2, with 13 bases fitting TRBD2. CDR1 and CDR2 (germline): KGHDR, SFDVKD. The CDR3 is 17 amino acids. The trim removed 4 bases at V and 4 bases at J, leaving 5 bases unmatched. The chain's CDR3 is CATSDSTSGGFTGELFF. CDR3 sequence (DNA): TGTGCCACCAGTGACTCGACTAGCGGGGGGTTCACCGGGGAGCTGTTTTTT.

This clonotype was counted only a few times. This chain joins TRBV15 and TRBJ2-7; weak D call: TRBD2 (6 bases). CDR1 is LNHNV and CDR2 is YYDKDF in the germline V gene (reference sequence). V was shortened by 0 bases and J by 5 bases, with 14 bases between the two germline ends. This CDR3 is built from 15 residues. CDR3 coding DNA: TGTGCCACCAGCAGAGATCGAGGGGCGGGGAACGAGCAGTACTTC. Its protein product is CATSRDRGAGNEQYF.

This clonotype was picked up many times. CDR3 DNA sequence: TGTGCCAGCAGTTTCGACAGGGGGCGGGAGCAGTTCTTC. Translating gives CASSFDRGREQFF. The chain is built from TRBV12-3 or TRBV12-4 and TRBJ2-1; TRBD1 matches at 10 bases. J gave up 10 bases and V 3 bases, and 3 bases lay outside the gene matches. The length of the CDR3 is 13 residues.

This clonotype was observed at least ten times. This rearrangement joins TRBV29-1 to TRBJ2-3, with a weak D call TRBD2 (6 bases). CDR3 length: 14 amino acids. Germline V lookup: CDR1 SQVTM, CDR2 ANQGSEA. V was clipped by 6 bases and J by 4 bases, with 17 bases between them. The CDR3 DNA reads TGCAGCGTAAACCGGGACTTCACATCAGATACGCAGTATTTT. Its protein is CSVNRDFTSDTQYF.

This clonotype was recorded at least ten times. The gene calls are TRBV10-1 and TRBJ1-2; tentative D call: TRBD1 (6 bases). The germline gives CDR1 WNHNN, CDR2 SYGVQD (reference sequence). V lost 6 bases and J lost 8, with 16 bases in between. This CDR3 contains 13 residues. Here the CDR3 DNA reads TGCGCCAGCAGCCGGACAGCAACTGGGGGCTACACCTTC. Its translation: CASSRTATGGYTF.

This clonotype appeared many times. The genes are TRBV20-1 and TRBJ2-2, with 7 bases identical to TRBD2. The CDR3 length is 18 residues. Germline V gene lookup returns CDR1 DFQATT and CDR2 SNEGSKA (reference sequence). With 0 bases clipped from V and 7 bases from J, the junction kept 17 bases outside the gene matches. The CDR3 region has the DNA TGCAGTGCTAGAGATAAATTCTGGGAGGGAGGGGTTGGCGGGGAGCTGTTTTTT. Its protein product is CSARDKFWEGGVGGELFF.

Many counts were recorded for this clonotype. CDR3 sequence reads: CASSGGSGEETQYF. CDR3 nucleotide sequence: TGTGCCAGCAGTGGGGGATCGGGCGAAGAGACCCAGTACTTC. The chain carries TRBV28 and TRBJ2-5, with D possibly being TRBD1 or TRBD2 (5 bases each). The CDR3 is 14 amino acids. Per the germline V gene, CDR1 is MDHEN and CDR2 is SYDVKM. V was clipped by 5 bases and J by 3 bases, with 13 bases between them.

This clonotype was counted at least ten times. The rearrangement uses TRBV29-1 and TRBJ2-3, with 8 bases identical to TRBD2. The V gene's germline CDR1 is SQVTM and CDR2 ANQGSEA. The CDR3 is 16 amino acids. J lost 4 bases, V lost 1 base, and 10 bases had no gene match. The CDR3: CSVEVRSGGDPDTQYF. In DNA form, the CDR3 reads TGCAGCGTTGAAGTGCGTTCCGGGGGGGATCCAGATACGCAGTATTTT.

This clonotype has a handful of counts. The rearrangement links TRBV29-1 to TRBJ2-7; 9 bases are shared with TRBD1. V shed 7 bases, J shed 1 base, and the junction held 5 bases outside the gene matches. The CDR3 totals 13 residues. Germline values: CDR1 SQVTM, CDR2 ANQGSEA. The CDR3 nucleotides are TGCAGCGGCACCGGGACAGGGTCCTACGAGCAGTACTTC. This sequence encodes CSGTGTGSYEQYF.

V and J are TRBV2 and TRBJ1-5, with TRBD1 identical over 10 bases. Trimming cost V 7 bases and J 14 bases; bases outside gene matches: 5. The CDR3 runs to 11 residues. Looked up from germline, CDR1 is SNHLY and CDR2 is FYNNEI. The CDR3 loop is CASTQDRGEHF. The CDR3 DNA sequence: TGTGCCAGCACCCAGGACAGGGGGGAGCATTTT.

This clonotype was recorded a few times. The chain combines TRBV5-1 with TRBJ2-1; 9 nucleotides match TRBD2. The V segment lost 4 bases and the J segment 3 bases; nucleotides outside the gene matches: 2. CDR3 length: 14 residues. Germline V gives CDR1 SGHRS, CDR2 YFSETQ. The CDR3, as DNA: TGCGCCAGCAGCGTAGCGGGAGTCTACAATGAGCAGTTCTTC. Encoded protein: CASSVAGVYNEQFF.

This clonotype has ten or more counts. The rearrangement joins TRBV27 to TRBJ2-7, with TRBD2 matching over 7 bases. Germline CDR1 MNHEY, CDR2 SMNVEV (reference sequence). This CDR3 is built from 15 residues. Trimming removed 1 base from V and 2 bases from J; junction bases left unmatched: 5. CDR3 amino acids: CASSLYPSGTYEQYF. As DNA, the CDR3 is TGTGCCAGCAGTTTATACCCTAGCGGCACCTACGAGCAGTACTTC.

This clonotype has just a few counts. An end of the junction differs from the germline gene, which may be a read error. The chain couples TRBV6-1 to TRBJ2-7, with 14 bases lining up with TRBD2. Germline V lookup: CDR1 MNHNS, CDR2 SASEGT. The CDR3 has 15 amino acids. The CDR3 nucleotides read TGTGCCAGCAGTGATGGGACTAGCGGGAGCTACGAGCGGTACTTC. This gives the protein CASSDGTSGSYERYF.

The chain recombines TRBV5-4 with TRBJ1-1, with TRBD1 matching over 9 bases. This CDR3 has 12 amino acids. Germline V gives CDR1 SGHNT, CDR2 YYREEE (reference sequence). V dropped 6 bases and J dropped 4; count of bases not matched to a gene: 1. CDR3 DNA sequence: TGTGCCAGCAACAGGGGGCCCACTGAAGCTTTCTTT. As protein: CASNRGPTEAFF. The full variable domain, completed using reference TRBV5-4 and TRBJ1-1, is ETGVTQSPTHLIKTRGQQVTLRCSSQSGHNTVSWYQQALGQGPQFIFQYYREEENGRGNFPPRFSGLQFPNYSSELNVNALELDDSALYLCASNRGPTEAFFGQGTRLTVV.

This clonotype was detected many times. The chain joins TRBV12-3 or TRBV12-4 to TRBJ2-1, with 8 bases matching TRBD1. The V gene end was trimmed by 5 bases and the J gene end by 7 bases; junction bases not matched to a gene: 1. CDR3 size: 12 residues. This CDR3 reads CASSRQGNEQFF. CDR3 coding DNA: TGTGCCAGCAGTCGACAGGGGAATGAGCAGTTCTTC.

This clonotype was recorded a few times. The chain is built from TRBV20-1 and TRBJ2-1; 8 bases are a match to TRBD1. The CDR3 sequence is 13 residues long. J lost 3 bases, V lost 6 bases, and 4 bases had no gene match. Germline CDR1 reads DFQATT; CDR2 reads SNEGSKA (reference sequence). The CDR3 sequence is CSAGQGRYNEQFF. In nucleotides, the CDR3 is TGCAGTGCCGGACAGGGTCGCTACAATGAGCAGTTCTTC.

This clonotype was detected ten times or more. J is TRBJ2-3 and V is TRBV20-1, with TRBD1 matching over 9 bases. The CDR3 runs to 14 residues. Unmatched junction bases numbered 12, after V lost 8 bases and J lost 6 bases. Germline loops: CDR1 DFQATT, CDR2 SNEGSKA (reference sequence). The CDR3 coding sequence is TGCAGTCCGGGAGGACAGGGGTCCGGGGATACGCAGTATTTT. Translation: CSPGGQGSGDTQYF.